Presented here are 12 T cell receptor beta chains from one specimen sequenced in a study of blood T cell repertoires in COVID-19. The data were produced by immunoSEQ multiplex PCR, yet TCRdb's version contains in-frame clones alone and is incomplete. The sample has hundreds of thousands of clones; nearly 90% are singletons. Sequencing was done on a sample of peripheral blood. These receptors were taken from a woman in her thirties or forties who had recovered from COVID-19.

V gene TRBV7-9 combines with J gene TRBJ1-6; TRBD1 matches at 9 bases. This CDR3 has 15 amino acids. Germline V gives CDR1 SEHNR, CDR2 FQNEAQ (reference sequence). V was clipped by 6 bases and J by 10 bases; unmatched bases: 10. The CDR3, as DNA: TGTGCCAGCAGTCCGCCCGGACAGGGGCGATCACCCCTCCACTTT. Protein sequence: CASSPPGQGRSPLHF.

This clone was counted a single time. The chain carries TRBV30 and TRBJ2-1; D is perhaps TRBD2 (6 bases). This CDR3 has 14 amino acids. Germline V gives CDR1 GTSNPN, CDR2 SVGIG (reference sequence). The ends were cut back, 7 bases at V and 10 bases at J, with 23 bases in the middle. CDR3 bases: TGTGCCTCCTCCCGTGGAGGGAAGGTGCGCGAGCAGTTCTTC. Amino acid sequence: CASSRGGKVREQFF.

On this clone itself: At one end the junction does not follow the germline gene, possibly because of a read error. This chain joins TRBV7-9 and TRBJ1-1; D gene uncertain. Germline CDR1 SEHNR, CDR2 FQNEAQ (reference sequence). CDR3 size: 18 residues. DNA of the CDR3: TGTGCCAGCAGCGTAGCCTTGACTAAAGGAGCCTTGAACACTGAAGCTTTCTTT. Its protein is CASSVALTKGALNTEAFF.

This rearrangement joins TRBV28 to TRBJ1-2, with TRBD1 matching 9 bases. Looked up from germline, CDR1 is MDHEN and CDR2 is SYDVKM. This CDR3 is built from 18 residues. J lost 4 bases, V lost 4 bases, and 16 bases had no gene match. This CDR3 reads CASSYLNLPGQGVYGYTF. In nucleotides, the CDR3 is TGTGCCAGCAGTTATCTCAATTTACCGGGACAGGGCGTCTATGGCTACACCTTC.

CDR3 sequence: CASSPSGLAGRNEQFF. CDR3 nucleotide sequence: TGTGCCAGCAGCCCCTCGGGACTAGCGGGACGTAATGAGCAGTTCTTC. The J gene is TRBJ2-1, the V gene TRBV7-3; TRBD2 matches 13 bases. Germline CDR1 is SGHTA and CDR2 is FQGTGA. The CDR3 is 16 residues long. Germline trimming cut 5 bases from V and 7 bases from J; bases unmatched to any gene: 8.

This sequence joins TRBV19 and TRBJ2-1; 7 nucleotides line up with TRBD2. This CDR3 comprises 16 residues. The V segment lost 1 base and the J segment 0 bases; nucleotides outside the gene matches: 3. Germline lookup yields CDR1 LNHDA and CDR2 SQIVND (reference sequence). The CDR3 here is CASSIGRGSSYNEQFF. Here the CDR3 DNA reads TGTGCCAGTAGTATAGGACGCGGGAGCTCCTACAATGAGCAGTTCTTC.

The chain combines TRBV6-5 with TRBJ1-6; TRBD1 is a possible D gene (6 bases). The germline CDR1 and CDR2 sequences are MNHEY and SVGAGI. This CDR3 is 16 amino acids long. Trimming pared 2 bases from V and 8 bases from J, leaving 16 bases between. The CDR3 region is CASSYTKAQGYSPLHF. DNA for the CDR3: TGTGCCAGCAGTTACACGAAGGCCCAGGGGTATTCACCCCTCCACTTT.

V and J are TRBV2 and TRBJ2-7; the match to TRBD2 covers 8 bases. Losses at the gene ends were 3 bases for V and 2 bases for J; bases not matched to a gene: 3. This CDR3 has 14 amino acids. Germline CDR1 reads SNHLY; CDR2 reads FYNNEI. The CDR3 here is CASSDTSGTYEQYF. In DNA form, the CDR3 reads TGTGCCAGCAGTGACACTAGCGGAACCTACGAGCAGTACTTC.

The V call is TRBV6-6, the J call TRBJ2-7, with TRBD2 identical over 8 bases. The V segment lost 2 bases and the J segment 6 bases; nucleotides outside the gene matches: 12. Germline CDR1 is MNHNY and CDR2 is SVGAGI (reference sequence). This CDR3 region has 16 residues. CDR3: CASSYPTGRGGVEQYF. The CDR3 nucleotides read TGTGCCAGCAGTTACCCGACCGGGAGGGGGGGGGTCGAGCAGTACTTC.

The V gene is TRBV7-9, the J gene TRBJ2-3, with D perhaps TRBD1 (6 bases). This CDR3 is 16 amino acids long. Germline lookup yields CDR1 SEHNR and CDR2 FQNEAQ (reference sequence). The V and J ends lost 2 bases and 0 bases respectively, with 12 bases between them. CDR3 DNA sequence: TGTGCCAGCAGCTTATCTTCAGGGGTTAGCACAGATACGCAGTATTTT. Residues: CASSLSSGVSTDTQYF. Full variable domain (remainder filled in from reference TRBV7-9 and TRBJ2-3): DTGVSQNPRHKITKRGQNVTFRCDPISEHNRLYWYRQTLGQGPEFLTYFQNEAQLEKSRLLSDRFSAERPKGSFSTLEIQRTEQGDSAMYLCASSLSSGVSTDTQYFGPGTRLTVL.

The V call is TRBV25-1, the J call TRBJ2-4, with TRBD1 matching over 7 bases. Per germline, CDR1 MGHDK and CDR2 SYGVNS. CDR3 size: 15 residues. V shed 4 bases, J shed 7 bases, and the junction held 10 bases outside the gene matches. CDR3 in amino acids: CASSGNRGSGNIQYF. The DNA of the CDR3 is TGTGCCAGCAGTGGGAACAGGGGTTCAGGCAACATTCAGTACTTC.

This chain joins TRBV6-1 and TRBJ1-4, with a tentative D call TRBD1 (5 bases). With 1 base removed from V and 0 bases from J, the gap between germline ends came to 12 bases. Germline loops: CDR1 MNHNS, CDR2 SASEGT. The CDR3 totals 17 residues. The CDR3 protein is CASSEDRRGPTNEKLFF. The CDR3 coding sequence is TGTGCCAGCAGTGAAGATCGAAGGGGCCCAACTAATGAAAAACTGTTTTTT.